These 26 T cell receptor beta chains originate from one sample sequenced in a study of identical twins. One entry per CDR3 protein, called by TCRdb with MiXCR from the 5' RACE reads. The table records 200,000 to 300,000 distinct CDR3 sequences, under 12% of them present only once. The sequenced sample was memory T cells sorted from blood. The receptor set was obtained from a man aged 45-65 years in good health.

There are many counts of this clonotype. This chain links TRBV6-1 with TRBJ1-5; D is possibly TRBD1 (6 bases). Trimming removed 0 bases at V and 1 base at J, with 10 bases between. Per germline, CDR1 MNHNS and CDR2 SASEGT. This CDR3 region has 16 residues. The CDR3 DNA is TGTGCCAGCAGTGAAGCGCTAGGACAGAGCAATCAGCCCCAGCATTTT. Its protein product is CASSEALGQSNQPQHF.

This clonotype was seen many times. The chain joins TRBV12-3 or TRBV12-4 to TRBJ2-3; no clear D gene. The CDR3 is 15 amino acids. The V and J ends lost 3 bases and 4 bases respectively, with 14 bases between them. The CDR3 region has the DNA TGTGCCAGCAGTTTTGATCCGGGTTTGGCAGATACGCAGTATTTT. Translation gives CASSFDPGLADTQYF.

In its sample, this clonotype was seen many times. V gene TRBV15 combines with J gene TRBJ1-2, with 11 bases lining up with TRBD1. Germline CDR1 reads LNHNV; CDR2 reads YYDKDF (reference sequence). The CDR3 is 17 residues long. The V gene end was trimmed by 1 base and the J gene end by 4 bases; junction bases not matched to a gene: 8. This CDR3 is CATSRGDRGWPVYGYTF. The CDR3 nucleotides read TGTGCCACCAGCAGAGGGGACAGGGGGTGGCCTGTCTATGGCTACACCTTC.

The CDR3 DNA follows: TGTGCCAGCAGTCCTTACGGGGGGCCCTACAATGAGCAGTTCTTC. Its translation is CASSPYGGPYNEQFF. The chain recombines TRBV12-3 or TRBV12-4 with TRBJ2-1, with a tentative D call TRBD2 (7 bases). Trimming removed 5 bases at V and 2 bases at J, with 13 bases between. The CDR3 contains 15 residues.

The chain employs TRBV7-2 and TRBJ2-1, with TRBD1 matching 10 bases. V lost 5 bases and J lost 5; bases outside the gene matches: 6. Germline assignment: CDR1 SGHTA and CDR2 FQGNSA. This CDR3 is built from 15 residues. DNA of the CDR3: TGTGCCAGCAGCCCTGACAGGGGGCGAAACAATGAGCAGTTCTTC. This gives the protein CASSPDRGRNNEQFF.

V usage is TRBV20-1 and J usage is TRBJ2-3, with 9 bases identical to TRBD2. CDR3 length: 21 amino acids. Per germline, CDR1 DFQATT and CDR2 SNEGSKA (reference sequence). V trimming: 3 bases; J trimming: 0 bases; junction bases outside the gene matches: 22. In nucleotides, the CDR3 is TGCAGTGCTAGGTCTGGGGTGGGACGACTAGCGGACCGTGCTAGCACAGATACGCAGTATTTT. It specifies CSARSGVGRLADRASTDTQYF.

This clonotype was detected a few times. The V and J genes are TRBV27 and TRBJ2-1, with D possibly matching TRBD1 (6 bases). Germline lookup yields CDR1 MNHEY and CDR2 SMNVEV (reference sequence). With 8 bases removed from V and 0 bases from J, the gap between germline ends came to 17 bases. This CDR3 region has 16 residues. This chain's CDR3 is CASGPGAQSSYNEQFF. The CDR3 DNA reads as TGTGCCAGCGGTCCAGGGGCGCAAAGCTCCTACAATGAGCAGTTCTTC.

The chain couples TRBV12-3 or TRBV12-4 to TRBJ2-1; 10 positions match TRBD2. V trimming: 5 bases; J trimming: 12 bases; junction bases outside the gene matches: 10. The CDR3 spans 14 residues. This chain's CDR3 is CASSLGLASSVQFF. CDR3 DNA sequence: TGTGCCAGCAGTCTGGGACTAGCGTCCTCCGTGCAGTTCTTC.

This clonotype was found many times. The V gene is TRBV20-1, the J gene TRBJ1-4; 7 positions agree with TRBD1. Germline values: CDR1 DFQATT, CDR2 SNEGSKA (reference sequence). V gave up 6 bases and J gave up 7 bases; unmatched junction bases: 8. This CDR3 has 13 amino acids. CDR3 protein: CSAIGDRVEKLFF. The CDR3 DNA is TGCAGTGCAATAGGCGACAGGGTTGAAAAACTGTTTTTT.

The table lists this clonotype with many counts. This CDR3 is CASSYSPSSYEQYF. Here the CDR3 DNA reads TGTGCCAGCAGTTACTCACCTAGCTCCTACGAGCAGTACTTC. The chain carries TRBV6-2 or TRBV6-3 and TRBJ2-7; D not resolved. V lost 0 bases to trimming and J lost 0 bases, with 6 bases between them. Germline V gene data show CDR1 as MNHEY and CDR2 as SVGEGT. The CDR3 has 14 amino acids.

This clonotype was seen more than once but under ten times. This chain joins TRBV28 and TRBJ1-2; D is unclear. Trimming removed 3 bases from V and 2 bases from J, with 13 bases in between. CDR1 and CDR2 (germline): MDHEN, SYDVKM. CDR3 size: 15 residues. CDR3 bases: TGTGCCAGCAGTTTGGGTACCGACGGGAACTATGGCTACACCTTC. Amino acids: CASSLGTDGNYGYTF.

This clonotype was detected only a few times. The chain is built from TRBV5-1 and TRBJ1-2; TRBD1 is a possible D gene (5 bases). V lost 2 bases and J 7 bases, leaving 9 bases between the germline ends. From germline, CDR1 is SGHRS and CDR2 YFSETQ. CDR3 length: 12 amino acids. CDR3 region: CASSLSGLGYTF. The CDR3, as DNA: TGCGCCAGCAGCTTATCGGGACTTGGCTACACCTTC.

The chain links TRBV7-2 to TRBJ1-5; tentative D call: TRBD1 (6 bases). CDR1 and CDR2 (germline): SGHTA, FQGNSA. This CDR3 has 16 amino acids. Deletions cut 1 base from V and 2 bases from J, with 12 bases between. The CDR3 nucleotides are TGTGCCAGCAGCTTAGTCCAGGGGCGAGGCAATCAGCCCCAGCATTTT. Translated, it gives CASSLVQGRGNQPQHF.

This clonotype was counted only a few times. This chain links TRBV6-4 with TRBJ1-4; D ambiguous. The CDR3 has 13 residues. Trimming pared 2 bases from V and 7 bases from J, leaving 8 bases between. CDR1 is MRHNA, CDR2 SNTAGT, per germline. In DNA, the CDR3 is TGTGCCAGCAGTGACAGGGAAGGTGAAAAACTGTTTTTT. This codes for CASSDREGEKLFF.

The chain employs TRBV9 and TRBJ2-1; D remains unclear. CDR1 and CDR2 from the germline V gene are SGDLS and YYNGEE. V lost 3 bases and J lost 4, with 5 bases in between. CDR3 size: 12 residues. The CDR3 sequence: CASSAQYNEQFF. In nucleotides, the CDR3 is TGTGCCAGCAGCGCCCAATACAATGAGCAGTTCTTC.

This clonotype was counted ten times or more. The rearrangement uses TRBV30 and TRBJ2-1, with TRBD1 matching over 10 bases. Germline loops: CDR1 GTSNPN, CDR2 SVGIG (reference sequence). CDR3 size: 14 residues. Unmatched junction bases numbered 6, after V lost 4 bases and J lost 6 bases. Here the CDR3 DNA reads TGTGCCTGGAAGGGACAGGGGCGCTCCAATGAGCAGTTCTTC. Amino acids: CAWKGQGRSNEQFF.

The V gene is TRBV12-3 or TRBV12-4, the J gene TRBJ1-1; D gene unclear. V shed 8 bases and J shed 5 bases, with 15 bases lying between them. This CDR3 spans 13 amino acids. The CDR3 coding sequence is TGTGCCAGCGGAAACCCCACGGGAACTGAAGCTTTCTTT. Residues: CASGNPTGTEAFF.

There are many counts of this clonotype. The chain joins TRBV12-3 or TRBV12-4 to TRBJ2-1, with 7 bases matching TRBD2. The V gene end was trimmed by 8 bases and the J gene end by 5 bases; junction bases not matched to a gene: 6. The CDR3 is made up of 13 amino acids. The CDR3 protein is CASETSNDNEQFF. CDR3 in DNA: TGTGCCAGCGAGACTAGCAACGACAATGAGCAGTTCTTC.

This clonotype has at least ten counts. The J gene is TRBJ1-2, the V gene TRBV3-1, with 7 bases lining up with TRBD1. The V and J ends lost 0 bases and 13 bases, in that order; junction bases with no gene match: 11. CDR1 and CDR2 from the germline V gene are LGHDT and YNNKEL (reference sequence). This CDR3 spans 14 amino acids. The CDR3 here is CASSQDRDRSPSTF. DNA for the CDR3: TGTGCCAGCAGCCAAGATAGGGACAGATCCCCCTCCACCTTC.

This chain uses TRBV9 with TRBJ2-3, with 9 bases aligning to TRBD1. There are 14 residues in the CDR3. The ends lost 3 bases at V and 6 bases at J; junction bases unmatched: 5. Germline V gene lookup returns CDR1 SGDLS and CDR2 YYNGEE. CDR3 nucleotides: TGTGCCAGCAGCGACGACAGGGGGGCGGATACGCAGTATTTT. This gives the protein CASSDDRGADTQYF.

Many counts were recorded for this clonotype. This chain links TRBV10-3 with TRBJ1-1; 7 nucleotides align to TRBD1. CDR1 is ENHRY and CDR2 is SYGVKD in the germline V gene. After removal of 4 bases from V and 6 bases from J, the junction contained 2 bases not matched to a gene. The length of the CDR3 is 12 residues. The CDR3 is CAISGQGSEAFF. CDR3 sequence (DNA): TGTGCCATCAGTGGACAGGGATCTGAAGCTTTCTTT.

There are many counts of this clonotype. The chain combines TRBV7-2 with TRBJ1-6, with TRBD1 matching over 11 bases. The germline CDR1 and CDR2 sequences are SGHTA and FQGNSA. The CDR3 is 16 residues long. V trimming: 1 base; J trimming: 9 bases; junction bases outside the gene matches: 5. The DNA for the CDR3 is TGTGCCAGCAGCTTAGGTGGGACAGGGGGTAGTTCACCCCTCCACTTT. Residues: CASSLGGTGGSSPLHF.

This clonotype has just a few counts. V is TRBV9 and J is TRBJ2-7; D is ambiguous. The germline V gene has CDR1 SGDLS and CDR2 YYNGEE. The length of the CDR3 is 14 residues. The V gene lost 4 bases and the J gene lost 4 bases, with 15 bases spanning the gap. In nucleotides, the CDR3 is TGTGCCAGCAGCCCCCAGGACCTCCGGTACGAGCAGTACTTC. Amino acids: CASSPQDLRYEQYF.

This clonotype was counted a few times. The V gene is TRBV7-2, the J gene TRBJ2-1, with 7 bases matching TRBD1. The germline CDR1 and CDR2 sequences are SGHTA and FQGNSA. V gave up 5 bases and J gave up 6 bases; unmatched junction bases: 7. The CDR3 is 14 residues long. CDR3 in amino acids: CASSRYRDSNEQFF. As DNA, the CDR3 is TGTGCCAGCAGCCGATACCGGGACAGCAATGAGCAGTTCTTC.

Here the CDR3 reads CASSQGGGTGELFF. The CDR3 coding sequence is TGTGCCAGCAGCCAGGGGGGCGGGACCGGGGAGCTGTTTTTT. The chain is built from TRBV6-1 and TRBJ2-2; maybe TRBD1 (7 bases). The V gene lost 6 bases and the J gene lost 5 bases, with 13 bases spanning the gap. Germline CDR1 MNHNS, CDR2 SASEGT. The CDR3 consists of 14 residues.

The V call is TRBV6-2 or TRBV6-3, the J call TRBJ1-5; D is unresolved. Germline assignment: CDR1 MNHEY and CDR2 SVGEGT. This CDR3 is built from 13 residues. Trimming took off 5 bases at V and 3 bases at J, with 8 bases between the two ends. CDR3 residues: CASSTRSNQPQHF. CDR3 nucleotide sequence: TGTGCCAGCAGTACGAGATCCAATCAGCCCCAGCATTTT.